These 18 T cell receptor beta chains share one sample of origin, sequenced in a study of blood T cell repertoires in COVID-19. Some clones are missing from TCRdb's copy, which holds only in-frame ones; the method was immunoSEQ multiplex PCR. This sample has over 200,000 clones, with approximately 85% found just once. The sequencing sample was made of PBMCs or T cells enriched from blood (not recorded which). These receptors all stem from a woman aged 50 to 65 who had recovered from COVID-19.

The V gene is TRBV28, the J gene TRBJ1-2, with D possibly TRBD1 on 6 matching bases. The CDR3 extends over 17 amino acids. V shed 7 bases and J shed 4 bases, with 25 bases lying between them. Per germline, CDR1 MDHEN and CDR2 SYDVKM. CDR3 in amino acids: CASKSDRLHRLRYGYTF. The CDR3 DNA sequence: TGTGCCAGCAAGAGCGACAGGTTACACCGTTTACGCTATGGCTACACCTTC.

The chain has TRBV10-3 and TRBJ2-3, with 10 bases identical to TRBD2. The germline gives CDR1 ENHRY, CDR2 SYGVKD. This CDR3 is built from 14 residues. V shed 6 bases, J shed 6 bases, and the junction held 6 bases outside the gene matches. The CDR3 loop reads CAIRRTSGHDTQYF. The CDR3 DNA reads TGTGCCATCAGACGGACTAGCGGCCACGATACGCAGTATTTT.

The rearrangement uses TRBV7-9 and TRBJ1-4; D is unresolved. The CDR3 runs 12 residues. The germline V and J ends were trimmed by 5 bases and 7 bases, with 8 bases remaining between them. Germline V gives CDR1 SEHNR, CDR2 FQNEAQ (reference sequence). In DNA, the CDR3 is TGTGCCAGCAGCCGGGAGAGTGAAAAACTGTTTTTT. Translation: CASSRESEKLFF.

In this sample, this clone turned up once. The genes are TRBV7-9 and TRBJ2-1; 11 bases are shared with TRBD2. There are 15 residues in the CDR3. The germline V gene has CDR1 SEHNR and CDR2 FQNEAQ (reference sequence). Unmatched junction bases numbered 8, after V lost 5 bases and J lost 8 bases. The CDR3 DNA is TGTGCCAGCAGCCACGGTAGCGGGAGGGCGGATGAGCAGTTCTTC. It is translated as CASSHGSGRADEQFF.

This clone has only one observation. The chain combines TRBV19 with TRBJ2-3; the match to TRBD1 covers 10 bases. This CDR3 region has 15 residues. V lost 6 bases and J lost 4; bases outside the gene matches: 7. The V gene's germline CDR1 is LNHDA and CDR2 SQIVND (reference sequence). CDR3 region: CASRLTGTGADTQYF. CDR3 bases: TGTGCCAGTAGACTTACCGGGACAGGGGCAGATACGCAGTATTTT.

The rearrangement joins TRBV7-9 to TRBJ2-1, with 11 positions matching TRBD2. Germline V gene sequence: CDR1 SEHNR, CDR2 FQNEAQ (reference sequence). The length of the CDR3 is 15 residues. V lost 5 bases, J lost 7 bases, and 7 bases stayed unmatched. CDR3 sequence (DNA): TGTGCCAGCAGCCACCGACTAGCGGGAAAGAATGAGCAGTTCTTC. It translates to CASSHRLAGKNEQFF. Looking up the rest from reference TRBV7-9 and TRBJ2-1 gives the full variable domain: DTGVSQNPRHKITKRGQNVTFRCDPISEHNRLYWYRQTLGQGPEFLTYFQNEAQLEKSRLLSDRFSAERPKGSFSTLEIQRTEQGDSAMYLCASSHRLAGKNEQFFGPGTRLTVL.

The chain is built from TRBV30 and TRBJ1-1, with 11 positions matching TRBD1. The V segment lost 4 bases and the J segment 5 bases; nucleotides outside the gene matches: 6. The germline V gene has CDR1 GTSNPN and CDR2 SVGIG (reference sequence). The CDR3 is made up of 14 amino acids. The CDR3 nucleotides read TGTGCCTGGACCGCCGGGACAGGGGGGACTGAAGCTTTCTTT. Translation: CAWTAGTGGTEAFF.

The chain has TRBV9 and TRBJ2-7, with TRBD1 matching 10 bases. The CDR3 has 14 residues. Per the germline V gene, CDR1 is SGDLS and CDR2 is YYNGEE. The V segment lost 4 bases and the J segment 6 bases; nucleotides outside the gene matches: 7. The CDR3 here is CASSPGTGVAEQYF. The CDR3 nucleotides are TGTGCCAGCAGCCCCGGGACAGGGGTTGCCGAGCAGTACTTC.

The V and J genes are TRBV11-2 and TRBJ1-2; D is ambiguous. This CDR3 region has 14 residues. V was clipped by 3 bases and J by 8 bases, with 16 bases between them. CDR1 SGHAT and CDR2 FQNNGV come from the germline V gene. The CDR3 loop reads CASSLIGNTRGYTF. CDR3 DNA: TGTGCCAGCAGCTTGATCGGGAATACAAGAGGCTACACCTTC.

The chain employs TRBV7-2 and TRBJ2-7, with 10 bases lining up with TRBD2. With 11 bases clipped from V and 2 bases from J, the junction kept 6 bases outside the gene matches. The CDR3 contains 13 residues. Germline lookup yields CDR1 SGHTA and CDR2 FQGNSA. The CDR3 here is CACASGSPYEQYF. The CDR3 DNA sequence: TGTGCCTGCGCTAGCGGGAGCCCCTACGAGCAGTACTTC.

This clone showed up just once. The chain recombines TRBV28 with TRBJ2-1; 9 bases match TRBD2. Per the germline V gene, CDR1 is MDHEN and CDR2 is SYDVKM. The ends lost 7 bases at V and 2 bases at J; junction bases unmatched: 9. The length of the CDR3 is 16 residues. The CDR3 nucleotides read TGTGCCAGCATCCCATGGGCTAGCGGGACCTACAATGAGCAGTTCTTC. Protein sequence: CASIPWASGTYNEQFF.

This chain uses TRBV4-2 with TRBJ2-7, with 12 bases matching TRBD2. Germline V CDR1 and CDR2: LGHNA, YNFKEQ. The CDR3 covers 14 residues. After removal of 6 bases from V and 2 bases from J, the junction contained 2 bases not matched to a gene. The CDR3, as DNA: TGTGCCAGCAGGAGGACTAGCGGGACCTACGAGCAGTACTTC. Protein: CASRRTSGTYEQYF.

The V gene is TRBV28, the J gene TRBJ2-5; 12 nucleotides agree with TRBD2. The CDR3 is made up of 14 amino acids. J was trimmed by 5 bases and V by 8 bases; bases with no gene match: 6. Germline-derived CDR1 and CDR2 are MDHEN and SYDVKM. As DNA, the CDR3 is TGTGCCAGCCCTAGCGGGAGGGTACGGGAGACCCAGTACTTC. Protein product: CASPSGRVRETQYF.

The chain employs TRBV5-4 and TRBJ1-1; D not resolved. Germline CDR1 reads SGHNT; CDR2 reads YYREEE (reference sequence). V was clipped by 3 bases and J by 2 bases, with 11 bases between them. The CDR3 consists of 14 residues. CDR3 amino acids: CASSSQAFNTEAFF. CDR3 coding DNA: TGTGCCAGCAGCTCTCAGGCGTTCAACACTGAAGCTTTCTTT.

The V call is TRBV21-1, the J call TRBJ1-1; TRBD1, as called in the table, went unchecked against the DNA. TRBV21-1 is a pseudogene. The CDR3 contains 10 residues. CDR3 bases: TGTGCCAGCAGCATTGGCAGGCCATTATTT. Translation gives CASSIGRPLF.

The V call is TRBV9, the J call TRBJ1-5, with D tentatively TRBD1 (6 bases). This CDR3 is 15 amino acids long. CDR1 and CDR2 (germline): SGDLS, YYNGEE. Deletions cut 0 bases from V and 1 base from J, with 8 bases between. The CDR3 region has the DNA TGTGCCAGCAGCGTAGCTGGACAGAGCAATCAGCCCCAGCATTTT. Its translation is CASSVAGQSNQPQHF.

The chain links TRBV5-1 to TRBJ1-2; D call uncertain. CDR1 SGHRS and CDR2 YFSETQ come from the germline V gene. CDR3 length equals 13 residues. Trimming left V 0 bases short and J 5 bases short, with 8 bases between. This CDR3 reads CASSLVAAYGYTF. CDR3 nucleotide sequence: TGCGCCAGCAGCTTGGTGGCAGCGTATGGCTACACCTTC.

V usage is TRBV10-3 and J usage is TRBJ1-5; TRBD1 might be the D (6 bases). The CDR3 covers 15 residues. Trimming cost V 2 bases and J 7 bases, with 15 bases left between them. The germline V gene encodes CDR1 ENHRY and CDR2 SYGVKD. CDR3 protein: CAISEGGAGGQPQHF. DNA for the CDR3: TGTGCCATCAGTGAGGGGGGGGCGGGCGGCCAGCCCCAGCATTTT.